The entry below describes one T cell receptor (beta chain). The antigen is not known. Produced via immunoSEQ multiplex PCR; TCRdb's table is partial and in-frame only. The sample consists of about 26,000 clones, 79% of them appearing once. Germline V gives CDR1 SGHAT, CDR2 FQNNGV. The CDR3 spans 14 residues. V was pared by 1 base and J by 4 bases, with 1 base of the junction left unmatched. These data belong to a study of OX40 agonist ivuxolimab in advanced cancers. Across the study: A mean age of around 63 years, range roughly 20 to 90, was recorded, and approximately 79% were male. Study outcomes and limitations: Clones of CD4+ and CD8+ blood T cells grew by week 6 at doses of 0.1 to 3.0 mg/kg. Nonresponders included some who also had low normalized T-cell clonal expansion. CD8+ T cells were the subset that, on average, had more expanded clones than CD4+.

The rearrangement links TRBV11-2 to TRBJ1-5, with 7 bases lining up with TRBD1. This material consisted of CD4+ or CD8+ T cells sorted from blood, taken in a trial of the OX40 agonist ivuxolimab. This TCR was recovered from an adult with an advanced solid tumor such as melanoma, head and neck, liver or kidney cancer. CDR3 bases: TGTGCCAGCAGCTTAGCGGGACAGAATCAGCCCCAGCATTTT. Protein product: CASSLAGQNQPQHF.